This T cell receptor beta chain derives from a study of read filtering for tumor transcriptome and immune sequencing. Looking at the study overall: TCR-mapped reads were about 4.05 to 10.27 million with IR-seq versus about 85 to 1,300 with RNA-seq.

The CDR3 extends over 12 amino acids. The V gene lost 6 bases and the J gene lost 2 bases, with 8 bases spanning the gap. Germline V gives CDR1 MNHEY, CDR2 SVGAGI. This library used around 0.4 ug RNA and molecular barcoded adaptors spanning alpha/delta and beta/gamma chains. MiXCR, run by TCRdb on the reads, gives a single entry per CDR3 protein. The table shows 35,000 to 40,000 distinct CDR3 sequences, with approximately 13% occurring only once. This clonotype appeared many times. This chain connects TRBV6-5 to TRBJ2-7; TRBD1 is a possible D gene (6 bases). The origin of this receptor is a donor at least 40 years old with multiple myeloma. Sample: a population of CD138-negative cells sorted from bone marrow. The CDR3 sequence: CASRGQTYEQYF. The CDR3 region has the DNA TGTGCCAGCAGGGGACAAACCTACGAGCAGTACTTC.